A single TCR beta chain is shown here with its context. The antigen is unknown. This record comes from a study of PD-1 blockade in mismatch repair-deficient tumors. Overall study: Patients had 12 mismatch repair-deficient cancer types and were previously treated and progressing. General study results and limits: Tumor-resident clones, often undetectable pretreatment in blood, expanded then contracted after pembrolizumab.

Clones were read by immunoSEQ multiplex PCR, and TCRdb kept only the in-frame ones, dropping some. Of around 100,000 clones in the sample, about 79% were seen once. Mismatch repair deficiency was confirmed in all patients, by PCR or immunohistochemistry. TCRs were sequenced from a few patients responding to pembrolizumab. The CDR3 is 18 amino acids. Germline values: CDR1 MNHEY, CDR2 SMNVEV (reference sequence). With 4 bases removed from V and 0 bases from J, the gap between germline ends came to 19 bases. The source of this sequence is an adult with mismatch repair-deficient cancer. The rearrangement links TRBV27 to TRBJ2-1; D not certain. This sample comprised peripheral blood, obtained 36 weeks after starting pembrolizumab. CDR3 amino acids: CASSSHLTAPSSYNEQFF. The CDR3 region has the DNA TGTGCCAGCAGTTCCCACCTTACAGCCCCGAGCTCCTACAATGAGCAGTTCTTC.